This T cell receptor (beta chain) comes out of a study of T-cell reconstitution after alpha-beta-depleted transplantation in children. Trimming pared 6 bases from V and 1 base from J, leaving 12 bases between. The CDR3 extends over 14 amino acids. Unique molecular identifiers were used to barcode this TCRbeta library. TCRdb fed the PCR reads into MiXCR, producing one record per CDR3 protein. The sample carries about 460,000 distinct CDR3 sequences, about 12% recorded once. The sample was PBMCs from the stem cell graft donor, taken from the stem cell graft. This TCR was sampled from a human donor who donated a stem cell graft to a child with combined immunodeficiency. V and J are TRBV12-3 or TRBV12-4 and TRBJ1-1, with D tentatively TRBD1 (6 bases). CDR3 loop: CASSYRVGNTEAFF. DNA for the CDR3: TGTGCCAGCAGCTACAGGGTCGGGAACACTGAAGCTTTCTTT.